This T cell receptor beta chain was retrieved from a study of T cell responses to AZD1222 COVID-19 vaccine. General observations from the study: Spike-wide coverage was observed for vaccine-associated CD4 TCRs, with dominant responses at 160-218 and 743-854. Clonal diversity may have been underestimated, and the donors were mostly white British, with more females than males.

Generated by immunoSEQ multiplex PCR, the TCRdb table keeps only in-frame clones and is missing some. The profile shows 130,000 to 150,000 clones, around nine tenths of them singletons. The germline gives CDR1 SNHLY, CDR2 FYNNEI. The V gene lost 3 bases and the J gene lost 8 bases, with 13 bases spanning the gap. The CDR3 sequence is 14 residues long. Comments on this clone: The target antigen is unknown.

V is TRBV2 and J is TRBJ2-2; D is undetermined. The sequences come from peripheral blood, collected on day 0 of AZD1222 vaccination. The source is an adult in good health. CDR3 amino acids: CASSEDSNMGELFF. The DNA for the CDR3 is TGTGCCAGCAGTGAGGATTCGAACATGGGGGAGCTGTTTTTT.